Following are 25 T cell receptor beta chains from one sample sequenced in a study of blood T cell repertoires in COVID-19. Assay: immunoSEQ multiplex PCR; the TCRdb copy retains only in-frame clones and omits some. The sample has approximately 140,000 clones, approximately 80% seen once. Sequencing was carried out using peripheral blood. All receptors come from a human donor in a cohort sampled during active COVID-19.

This clone showed up just a few times. The CDR3 region is CASSLKGDYGYTF. For the CDR3, the DNA is TGTGCCAGCAGCCTGAAAGGAGACTATGGCTACACCTTC. The chain employs TRBV3-1 (or the pseudogene TRBV3-2) and TRBJ1-2, with unresolved D. Trimming shortened V by 4 bases and J by 3 bases, and 9 bases separated the two germline ends. CDR1 and CDR2 (germline): LGHDT, YNNKEL (reference sequence). The CDR3 covers 13 residues.

This sequence joins TRBV7-2 and TRBJ2-2, with D possibly being TRBD2 (7 bases). Trimming removed 5 bases from V and 5 bases from J, with 18 bases in between. CDR1 is SGHTA and CDR2 is FQGNSA in the germline V gene. This CDR3 spans 16 amino acids. For the CDR3, the DNA is TGTGCCAGCAGCGGGAGGGGCGGGGGCCTTACCGGGGAGCTGTTTTTT. Protein: CASSGRGGGLTGELFF.

V usage is TRBV5-1 and J usage is TRBJ2-7, with 7 positions matching TRBD1. Unmatched junction bases numbered 7, after V lost 5 bases and J lost 2 bases. There are 14 residues in the CDR3. Germline V lookup: CDR1 SGHRS, CDR2 YFSETQ. CDR3 loop: CASSIGQAAYEQYF. CDR3 sequence (DNA): TGCGCCAGCAGTATAGGACAGGCCGCCTACGAGCAGTACTTC.

The chain joins TRBV6-6 to TRBJ1-2; possibly TRBD1 for D (5 bases). Germline loops: CDR1 MNHNY, CDR2 SVGAGI (reference sequence). The CDR3 length is 12 residues. Trimming pared 3 bases from V and 6 bases from J, leaving 8 bases between. This CDR3 reads CASSYQGNGYTF. The DNA for the CDR3 is TGTGCCAGCAGTTATCAGGGAAATGGCTACACCTTC.

The rearrangement joins TRBV3-1 (or the pseudogene TRBV3-2) to TRBJ1-1, with a possible D match to TRBD1 (6 bases). Germline-derived CDR1 and CDR2 are LGHDT and YNNKEL (reference sequence). V lost 0 bases and J 1 base, leaving 9 bases between the germline ends. The CDR3 totals 15 residues. The CDR3 nucleotides are TGTGCCAGCAGCCAAGACGCCAGGGGGAACACTGAAGCTTTCTTT. This codes for CASSQDARGNTEAFF.

This clone was observed once. The CDR3 here is CASSKAVAANTGELFF. In DNA, the CDR3 is TGTGCCAGCAGCAAAGCCGTGGCAGCGAACACCGGGGAGCTGTTTTTT. This chain links TRBV21-1 with TRBJ2-2; the table calls TRBD1, which could not be checked here. TRBV21-1 is an annotated pseudogene. The CDR3 consists of 16 residues.

Worth noting for this clone: In the same sample, other DNA sequences code for this CDR3. This chain links TRBV2 with TRBJ2-2; possibly TRBD1 for D (6 bases). CDR1 SNHLY and CDR2 FYNNEI come from the germline V gene. The CDR3 extends over 14 amino acids. V shed 5 bases and J shed 5 bases, with 12 bases lying between them. The CDR3 is CASSPGAGTGELFF. CDR3 nucleotides: TGTGCCAGCAGTCCAGGGGCCGGGACCGGGGAGCTGTTTTTT.

V gene TRBV28 combines with J gene TRBJ1-4, with D maybe TRBD1 (5 bases). Trimming cost V 3 bases and J 10 bases, with 12 bases left between them. The germline gives CDR1 MDHEN, CDR2 SYDVKM. The CDR3 has 13 amino acids. CDR3 sequence: CASSLGRGGKLFF. Here the CDR3 DNA reads TGTGCCAGCAGTTTGGGTCGGGGGGGAAAACTGTTTTTT. The whole variable domain, filled in from reference TRBV28 and TRBJ1-4, reads DVKVTQSSRYLVKRTGEKVFLECVQDMDHENMFWYRQDPGLGLRLIYFSYDVKMKEKGDIPEGYSVSREKKERFSLILESASTNQTSMYLCASSLGRGGKLFFGSGTQLSVL.

The chain joins TRBV5-4 to TRBJ2-7; 9 nucleotides match TRBD1. Looked up from germline, CDR1 is SGHNT and CDR2 is YYREEE (reference sequence). The V segment lost 4 bases and the J segment 5 bases; nucleotides outside the gene matches: 7. The CDR3 has 14 residues. The chain's CDR3 is CASSIGQGRDEQYF. The CDR3, as DNA: TGTGCCAGCAGCATAGGACAGGGGAGGGACGAGCAGTACTTC.

This rearrangement joins TRBV2 to TRBJ1-4; TRBD1 might be the D (5 bases). V dropped 4 bases and J dropped 10 bases, with 13 bases sitting between them. This CDR3 has 13 residues. Per germline, CDR1 SNHLY and CDR2 FYNNEI. CDR3 nucleotides: TGTGCCAGCAGTGGGGACCCCGGGGGAAAACTGTTTTTT. This translates into CASSGDPGGKLFF.

The rearrangement links TRBV3-1 (or the pseudogene TRBV3-2) to TRBJ2-2, with TRBD1 as a possible D gene (6 bases). Germline V gene sequence: CDR1 LGHDT, CDR2 YNNKEL (reference sequence). There are 14 residues in the CDR3. The germline V and J ends were trimmed by 0 bases and 8 bases, with 10 bases remaining between them. The CDR3 nucleotides are TGTGCCAGCAGCCAAGATAACAGGGCGGGGGAGCTGTTTTTT. Amino acid sequence: CASSQDNRAGELFF.

This sequence joins TRBV5-4 and TRBJ1-2, with 7 nucleotides matching TRBD1. The length of the CDR3 is 16 residues. The germline gives CDR1 SGHNT, CDR2 YYREEE (reference sequence). The V and J ends lost 4 bases and 7 bases, in that order; junction bases with no gene match: 16. CDR3 loop: CASSPETGVAGSGYTF. CDR3 DNA: TGTGCCAGCAGCCCAGAAACAGGGGTAGCAGGGAGTGGCTACACCTTC. Complete variable domain (other parts from reference TRBV5-4 and TRBJ1-2): ETGVTQSPTHLIKTRGQQVTLRCSSQSGHNTVSWYQQALGQGPQFIFQYYREEENGRGNFPPRFSGLQFPNYSSELNVNALELDDSALYLCASSPETGVAGSGYTFGSGTRLTVV.

There are a few counts of this clone. The CDR3 reads CASSRTPGELFF. The CDR3 DNA reads as TGTGCCAGCAGCCGCACTCCCGGGGAGCTGTTTTTT. The J gene is TRBJ2-2, the V gene TRBV6-2 or TRBV6-3; D is undetermined. Trimming pared 6 bases from V and 6 bases from J, leaving 8 bases between. This CDR3 spans 12 amino acids. From germline, CDR1 is MNHEY and CDR2 SVGEGT.

The chain links TRBV10-3 to TRBJ1-3, with D unclear. There are 12 residues in the CDR3. The germline gives CDR1 ENHRY, CDR2 SYGVKD. V lost 3 bases and J lost 4, with 4 bases in between. CDR3 bases: TGTGCCATCAGTGATGGCGGAAACACCATATATTTT. This translates into CAISDGGNTIYF.

This clone occurred once. The chain employs TRBV13 and TRBJ2-4; 7 nucleotides match TRBD1. The junction had 16 bases not matched to a gene; V was cut back by 1 base and J by 7 bases. The germline CDR1 and CDR2 sequences are PRHDT and FYEKMQ (reference sequence). This CDR3 is 18 amino acids long. The CDR3, as DNA: TGTGCCAGCAGCTTAGCCCTAGGGGGCCGCGAAGTAATGAACATTCAGTACTTC. It specifies CASSLALGGREVMNIQYF.

The CDR3 sequence is CASSLGLAGGFEQYF. CDR3 DNA: TGTGCCAGCAGCTTAGGACTAGCGGGGGGGTTCGAGCAGTACTTC. The chain couples TRBV7-2 to TRBJ2-7, with 14 bases matching TRBD2. Per germline, CDR1 SGHTA and CDR2 FQGNSA. V shed 1 base and J 6 bases; nucleotides not matched to a gene: 2. The CDR3 contains 15 residues. Complete variable domain (other parts from reference TRBV7-2 and TRBJ2-7): GAGVSQSPSNKVTEKGKDVELRCDPISGHTALYWYRQSLGQGLEFLIYFQGNSAPDKSGLPSDRFSAERTGGSVSTLTIQRTQQEDSAVYLCASSLGLAGGFEQYFGPGTRLTVT.

The CDR3 is CASRTANEKLFF. CDR3 coding DNA: TGTGCCAGCAGAACCGCGAATGAAAAACTGTTTTTT. The chain uses TRBV28 and TRBJ1-4; D ambiguous. CDR1 and CDR2 (germline): MDHEN, SYDVKM. The V end was cut by 6 bases, the J end by 5 bases, with 7 bases between. The CDR3 contains 12 residues.

The chain uses TRBV7-2 and TRBJ2-5, with D perhaps TRBD2 (5 bases). From germline, CDR1 is SGHTA and CDR2 FQGNSA. The germline V and J ends were trimmed by 2 bases and 5 bases, with 15 bases remaining between them. The CDR3 is 15 residues long. The CDR3 sequence: CASSLSASRGETQYF. In DNA form, the CDR3 reads TGTGCCAGCAGCTTATCCGCGTCCAGAGGGGAGACCCAGTACTTC.

The rearrangement uses TRBV27 and TRBJ1-2; TRBD1 might be the D (6 bases). Trimming shortened V by 7 bases and J by 8 bases, and 17 bases separated the two germline ends. CDR3 size: 13 residues. Per the germline V gene, CDR1 is MNHEY and CDR2 is SMNVEV (reference sequence). The DNA of the CDR3 is TGTGCCAGCAAGGGGCAGGGGATAGGAGGCTACACCTTC. This sequence encodes CASKGQGIGGYTF.

This chain joins TRBV9 and TRBJ1-1; 8 bases agree with TRBD1. Germline CDR1 reads SGDLS; CDR2 reads YYNGEE. This CDR3 comprises 17 residues. Losses at the gene ends were 2 bases for V and 1 base for J; bases not matched to a gene: 10. CDR3 protein: CASSVTGGQVPNTEAFF. The DNA for the CDR3 is TGTGCCAGCAGCGTTACCGGGGGACAGGTCCCGAACACTGAAGCTTTCTTT.

This chain links TRBV6-5 with TRBJ1-6, with 11 nucleotides matching TRBD1. Germline values: CDR1 MNHEY, CDR2 SVGAGI. CDR3 length: 15 amino acids. V shed 6 bases and J 7 bases; nucleotides not matched to a gene: 5. The CDR3 here is CASSIGTGGNSPLHF. CDR3 coding DNA: TGTGCCAGCAGCATCGGGACAGGGGGGAATTCACCCCTCCACTTT.

The rearrangement joins TRBV6-6 to TRBJ2-3, with D tentatively TRBD2 (6 bases). Germline loops: CDR1 MNHNY, CDR2 SVGAGI (reference sequence). This CDR3 is built from 15 residues. Between the trimmed V and J ends, which lost 4 bases and 3 bases, there was a span of 14 bases. Here the CDR3 reads CASSSPNGGTDTQYF. DNA for the CDR3: TGTGCCAGCAGTTCCCCGAACGGGGGTACAGATACGCAGTATTTT.

The chain has TRBV18 and TRBJ2-3; 10 nucleotides line up with TRBD2. This CDR3 has 15 residues. Germline V gene data show CDR1 as KGHSH and CDR2 as LQKENI. With 3 bases clipped from V and 6 bases from J, the junction kept 6 bases outside the gene matches. CDR3 region: CASSPSGGARDTQYF. DNA of the CDR3: TGTGCCAGCTCACCCAGCGGGGGGGCTAGGGATACGCAGTATTTT. The full variable domain, completed using reference TRBV18 and TRBJ2-3, is NAGVMQNPRHLVRRRGQEARLRCSPMKGHSHVYWYRQLPEEGLKFMVYLQKENIIDESGMPKERFSAEFPKEGPSILRIQQVVRGDSAAYFCASSPSGGARDTQYFGPGTRLTVL.

The chain couples TRBV30 to TRBJ1-4; perhaps TRBD1 as D (6 bases). The CDR3 runs to 13 residues. V dropped 3 bases and J dropped 2 bases, with 7 bases sitting between them. The germline CDR1 and CDR2 sequences are GTSNPN and SVGIG (reference sequence). CDR3 region: CAWRDSTNEKLFF. As DNA, the CDR3 is TGTGCCTGGAGGGACAGTACTAATGAAAAACTGTTTTTT.

Only one count was recorded for this clone. The chain is built from TRBV7-2 and TRBJ2-5; unclear D gene. The CDR3 is made up of 11 amino acids. V gave up 5 bases and J gave up 5 bases, with 6 bases separating them. Germline-derived CDR1 and CDR2 are SGHTA and FQGNSA. Here the CDR3 reads CASSPAETQYF. As DNA, the CDR3 is TGTGCCAGCAGCCCTGCGGAGACCCAGTACTTC.